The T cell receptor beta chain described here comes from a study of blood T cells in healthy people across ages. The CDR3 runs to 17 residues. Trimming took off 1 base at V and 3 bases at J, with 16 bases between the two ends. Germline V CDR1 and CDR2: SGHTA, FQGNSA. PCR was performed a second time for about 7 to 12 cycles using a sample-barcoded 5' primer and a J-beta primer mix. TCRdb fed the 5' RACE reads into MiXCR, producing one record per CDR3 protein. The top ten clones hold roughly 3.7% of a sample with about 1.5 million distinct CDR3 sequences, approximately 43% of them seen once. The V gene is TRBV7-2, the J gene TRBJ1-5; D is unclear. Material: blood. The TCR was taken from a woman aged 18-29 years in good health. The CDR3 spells CASSLVPTGGYNQPQHF. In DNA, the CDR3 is TGTGCCAGCAGCTTAGTCCCGACTGGCGGGTACAATCAGCCCCAGCATTTT.